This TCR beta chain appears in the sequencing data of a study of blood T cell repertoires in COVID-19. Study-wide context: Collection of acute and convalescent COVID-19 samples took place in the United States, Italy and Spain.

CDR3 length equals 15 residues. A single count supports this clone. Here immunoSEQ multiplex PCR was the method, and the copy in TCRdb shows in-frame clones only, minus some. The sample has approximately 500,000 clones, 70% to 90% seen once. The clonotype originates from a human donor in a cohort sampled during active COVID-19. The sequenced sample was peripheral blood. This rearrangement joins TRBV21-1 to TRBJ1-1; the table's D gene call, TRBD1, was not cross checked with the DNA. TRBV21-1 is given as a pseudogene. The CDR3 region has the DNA TGTGCCAGCAGCAAAGAAGCAGGGGGGAACACTGAAGCTTTCTTT. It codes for CASSKEAGGNTEAFF.